This is a list of T cell receptor beta chains from one sample in a study of blood T cell repertoires in COVID-19. Sequencing used immunoSEQ multiplex PCR; TCRdb keeps in-frame clones, though not all of them. The table records 100,000 to 150,000 clones, around 80% of them present only once. Specimen: PBMCs or T cells enriched from blood (not recorded which). The receptor set was obtained from a man aged 35-49 years with acute COVID-19. CDR3s include the opening cysteine and the closing phenylalanine or tryptophan. Fields, in order: V gene, J gene, D gene, clone size, CDR3 DNA, CDR3 protein. The D gene is left open where the match is weak. Only some rows state a clone size, as once, few, many or a class for expanded clones.

TRBV6-2/TRBV6-3,TRBJ1-4,-,once,TGTGCCAGCAGTTCTCAGGGGGAAAAACTGTTTTTT,CASSSQGEKLFF
TRBV7-9,TRBJ2-5,-,-,TGTGCCAGCGTACGGGGTTTCCAAGAGACCCAGTACTTC,CASVRGFQETQYF
TRBV28,TRBJ2-5,TRBD2,-,TGTGCCAGCAGTTCCTATAGCGGGAGGGCCACCAAAGAGACCCAGTACTTC,CASSSYSGRATKETQYF
TRBV27,TRBJ1-1,TRBD1,-,TGTGCCAGCAGTTTAAGGGACAGAAAAGCTTTCTTT,CASSLRDRKAFF
TRBV29-1,TRBJ2-3,-,-,TGCAGCGTTTTAGACGCGGGAGATACGCAGTATTTT,CSVLDAGDTQYF
TRBV10-3,TRBJ1-4,-,-,TGTGCCATCAGTGGGACCGCGGAGGCCAGGCTGTTTTTT,CAISGTAEARLFF
TRBV19,TRBJ1-4,-,-,TGTGCCAGTAGTTCCCGACACAGTAATGAAAAACTGTTTTTT,CASSSRHSNEKLFF
TRBV5-1,TRBJ2-1,TRBD2,-,TGCGCCAGCAGCGCTTATGGGGGGGACAATGAGCAGTTCTTC,CASSAYGGDNEQFF
TRBV5-1,TRBJ2-2,TRBD2,-,TGCGCCAGCAGCTTGGCGGGAGGGGCCGGGGAGCTGTTTTTT,CASSLAGGAGELFF
TRBV7-9,TRBJ2-1,TRBD1,-,TGTGCCAGCAGCTTGGGACAGGGTAACAATGAGCAGTTCTTC,CASSLGQGNNEQFF
TRBV7-3,TRBJ2-7,-,-,TGTGCCAGCAGCTTGACTGGAGGGTCCTACGAGCAGTACTTC,CASSLTGGSYEQYF
TRBV6-5,TRBJ2-1,TRBD2,-,TGTGCCAGCTTAAGGGCGGGAGGGCTCTACAATGAGCAGTTCTTC,CASLRAGGLYNEQFF
TRBV5-1,TRBJ2-2,-,-,TGCGCCAGCAGCTTGCAACAGTCGAACACCGGGGAGCTGTTTTTT,CASSLQQSNTGELFF
TRBV11-3,TRBJ2-3,TRBD1,-,TGTGCCAGCAGCTCCACCGCATCGACAGGGGGCACAGATACGCAGTATTTT,CASSSTASTGGTDTQYF
TRBV7-9,TRBJ1-4,TRBD1,-,TGTGCCAGCAGCTTTAGGACAGGAGAAAAACTGTTTTTT,CASSFRTGEKLFF